A single sample is the source of the 32 T cell receptor beta chains below, sequenced in a study of blood T cell repertoires in COVID-19. Measured with immunoSEQ multiplex PCR; TCRdb has only the in-frame clones, and not every one. In the table there are hundreds of thousands of clones, 75% to 90% of which are singletons. Sequencing input: peripheral blood. The source of these receptors is a man in his 60s who had recovered from COVID-19.

V and J are TRBV25-1 and TRBJ2-1; TRBD1 matches at 7 bases. V lost 3 bases and J lost 9; bases outside the gene matches: 11. Per germline, CDR1 MGHDK and CDR2 SYGVNS. The CDR3 length is 15 residues. The CDR3 sequence is CASSDAPSPGGEQFF. DNA for the CDR3: TGTGCCAGCAGTGATGCACCCTCCCCAGGGGGTGAGCAGTTCTTC.

The chain recombines TRBV27 with TRBJ2-2, with D possibly TRBD1 on 5 matching bases. V lost 4 bases, J lost 4 bases, and 13 bases lay in between. The CDR3 length is 15 residues. The germline V gene encodes CDR1 MNHEY and CDR2 SMNVEV (reference sequence). The CDR3 protein is CASSSRPGPTGELFF. DNA for the CDR3: TGTGCCAGCAGTTCTCGGCCAGGGCCCACCGGGGAGCTGTTTTTT.

The chain uses TRBV6-4 and TRBJ1-1, with a weak D call TRBD1 (5 bases). Germline values: CDR1 MRHNA, CDR2 SNTAGT. Trimming removed 5 bases from V and 5 bases from J, with 12 bases in between. The CDR3 covers 13 residues. CDR3 sequence reads: CASSPEKGTEAFF. The CDR3 DNA reads TGTGCCAGCAGTCCAGAAAAGGGGACTGAAGCTTTCTTT.

The table lists this clone with a few counts. The rearrangement uses TRBV6-5 and TRBJ1-1, with a weak D call TRBD1 (5 bases). The CDR3 has 14 amino acids. The germline V gene has CDR1 MNHEY and CDR2 SVGAGI. Trimming cost V 2 bases and J 1 base, with 8 bases left between them. The CDR3 bases are TGTGCCAGCAGTTACGTTGGACAGAACACTGAAGCTTTCTTT. This gives the protein CASSYVGQNTEAFF.

The chain uses TRBV12-3 or TRBV12-4 and TRBJ1-5; no reliable D call. V dropped 5 bases and J dropped 4 bases, with 9 bases sitting between them. The CDR3 runs 13 residues. The CDR3 DNA sequence: TGTGCCAGCAGTCCCCAGGCAAATCAGCCCCAGCATTTT. This sequence encodes CASSPQANQPQHF.

The rearrangement links TRBV25-1 to TRBJ1-2, with D possibly being TRBD1 (5 bases). Germline CDR1 and CDR2: MGHDK and SYGVNS. This CDR3 comprises 13 residues. Between the trimmed V and J ends, which lost 3 bases and 2 bases, there was a span of 7 bases. The CDR3 loop is CASSDDRNYGYTF. DNA for the CDR3: TGTGCCAGCAGTGACGACAGAAACTATGGCTACACCTTC.

This clone was seen once. CDR3 in DNA: TGTGCCAGCAGCTCAGTCCTAGCGGGAGGAGGAGCGGGCGAGACCCAGTACTTC. This codes for CASSSVLAGGGAGETQYF. This rearrangement joins TRBV11-3 to TRBJ2-5; TRBD2 agrees at 11 bases. V was clipped by 4 bases and J by 5 bases; unmatched bases: 15. The CDR3 runs to 18 residues. Germline V gene sequence: CDR1 SGHNT, CDR2 YENEEA.

J is TRBJ2-3 and V is TRBV5-6, with 8 nucleotides matching TRBD1. V lost 4 bases and J lost 0; bases outside the gene matches: 10. CDR1 SGHDT and CDR2 YYEEEE come from the germline V gene. CDR3 length: 17 residues. CDR3 amino acids: CASSQGQGQSSTDTQYF. The CDR3, as DNA: TGTGCCAGCAGCCAAGGACAGGGCCAATCTAGCACAGATACGCAGTATTTT. Variable domain in full (rest from reference TRBV5-6 and TRBJ2-3): DAGVTQSPTHLIKTRGQQVTLRCSPKSGHDTVSWYQQALGQGPQFIFQYYEEEERQRGNFPDRFSGHQFPNYSSELNVNALLLGDSALYLCASSQGQGQSSTDTQYFGPGTRLTVL.

The chain has TRBV6-6 and TRBJ1-5; D might be TRBD1 (6 bases). Trimming pared 0 bases from V and 6 bases from J, leaving 12 bases between. Per germline, CDR1 MNHNY and CDR2 SVGAGI (reference sequence). CDR3 length equals 15 residues. CDR3 sequence (DNA): TGTGCCAGCAGTTACTCCGGGGGGCGAGGTCAGCCCCAGCATTTT. The encoded protein is CASSYSGGRGQPQHF.

The chain uses TRBV25-1 and TRBJ2-7; D uncertain. Per germline, CDR1 MGHDK and CDR2 SYGVNS. The CDR3 spans 12 residues. Trimming removed 4 bases from V and 1 base from J, with 5 bases in between. The CDR3 reads CASSGASYEQYF. The CDR3 DNA sequence: TGTGCCAGCAGTGGGGCTTCCTACGAGCAGTACTTC.

The chain combines TRBV27 with TRBJ1-6; no reliable D call. CDR3 length: 15 residues. V dropped 5 bases and J dropped 0 bases, with 8 bases sitting between them. Germline CDR1 reads MNHEY; CDR2 reads SMNVEV (reference sequence). CDR3: CASSKPSSYNSPLHF. CDR3 coding DNA: TGTGCCAGCAGTAAGCCAAGCTCCTATAATTCACCCCTCCACTTT.

The chain is built from TRBV4-2 and TRBJ2-2; TRBD1 aligns across 8 bases. With 0 bases clipped from V and 5 bases from J, the junction kept 2 bases outside the gene matches. There are 15 residues in the CDR3. CDR1 is LGHNA and CDR2 is YNFKEQ in the germline V gene. The CDR3 DNA follows: TGTGCCAGCAGCCAAGAGGACAGGGAAACCGGGGAGCTGTTTTTT. It encodes CASSQEDRETGELFF.

The rearrangement joins TRBV9 to TRBJ2-3; 8 bases match TRBD2. The V and J ends lost 3 bases and 2 bases, in that order; junction bases with no gene match: 2. Germline CDR1 and CDR2: SGDLS and YYNGEE. The CDR3 has 14 amino acids. The CDR3 spells CASSAGGITDTQYF. CDR3 sequence (DNA): TGTGCCAGCAGCGCGGGGGGGATCACAGATACGCAGTATTTT.

The rearrangement uses TRBV19 and TRBJ2-4; 7 bases fit TRBD1. Germline CDR1 LNHDA, CDR2 SQIVND (reference sequence). This CDR3 is 15 amino acids long. V lost 4 bases and J lost 0; bases outside the gene matches: 3. CDR3 sequence (DNA): TGTGCCAGTAGTAACAGGGGAGTAGCCAAAAACATTCAGTACTTC. Protein: CASSNRGVAKNIQYF.

The chain carries TRBV7-2 and TRBJ2-7; D is perhaps TRBD1 (5 bases). The CDR3 sequence is 15 residues long. V lost 2 bases and J 0 bases, leaving 11 bases between the germline ends. The germline V gene has CDR1 SGHTA and CDR2 FQGNSA. The CDR3 region is CASSLKTGSSYEQYF. In nucleotides, the CDR3 is TGTGCCAGCAGCTTAAAAACAGGAAGCTCCTACGAGCAGTACTTC.

The CDR3 loop is CASSLKGTGVPGYTF. The CDR3 DNA reads TGTGCCAGCAGTCTAAAGGGGACAGGGGTCCCTGGCTACACCTTC. This chain joins TRBV27 and TRBJ1-2; 10 bases align to TRBD1. This CDR3 has 15 residues. V lost 5 bases, J lost 7 bases, and 10 bases stayed unmatched. Germline V gene data show CDR1 as MNHEY and CDR2 as SMNVEV (reference sequence).

V is TRBV4-1 and J is TRBJ2-7, with a tentative D call TRBD1 (6 bases). Germline CDR1 is MGHRA and CDR2 is YSYEKL. V was clipped by 0 bases and J by 6 bases, with 12 bases between them. CDR3 length: 14 amino acids. This CDR3 is CASSQERSRGEQYF. The CDR3 region has the DNA TGCGCCAGCAGCCAAGAACGTTCCAGGGGCGAGCAGTACTTC.

This chain connects TRBV2 to TRBJ2-7; D possibly corresponds to TRBD1 (6 bases). The CDR3 is 14 amino acids. Trimming cost V 7 bases and J 7 bases, with 20 bases left between them. CDR1 SNHLY and CDR2 FYNNEI come from the germline V gene. In nucleotides, the CDR3 is TGTGCCAGCACCCTAGTGGGGGCGCCTAGGGAGCAGTACTTC. This encodes CASTLVGAPREQYF.

This chain uses TRBV5-1 with TRBJ2-3; D ambiguous. Germline V gene sequence: CDR1 SGHRS, CDR2 YFSETQ. This CDR3 spans 13 amino acids. V was pared by 3 bases and J by 2 bases, with 7 bases between. CDR3: CASSSTTTDTQYF. CDR3 nucleotide sequence: TGCGCCAGCAGCTCCACTACCACAGATACGCAGTATTTT.

CDR3 amino acids: CASSWGDGTDTQYF. As DNA, the CDR3 is TGCGCCAGCAGCTGGGGGGACGGCACAGATACGCAGTATTTT. The chain recombines TRBV5-1 with TRBJ2-3, with TRBD2 as a possible D gene (6 bases). Trimming pared 3 bases from V and 1 base from J, leaving 9 bases between. Germline V gene sequence: CDR1 SGHRS, CDR2 YFSETQ. The CDR3 has 14 amino acids.

Here the CDR3 DNA reads TGTGCCACCAGGCGGGATTTCTCCTACGAGCAGTACTTC. Encoded protein: CATRRDFSYEQYF. The chain couples TRBV15 to TRBJ2-7; D may be TRBD2 (6 bases). This CDR3 contains 13 residues. The germline V gene encodes CDR1 LNHNV and CDR2 YYDKDF (reference sequence). Between the trimmed V and J ends, which lost 6 bases and 0 bases, there was a span of 9 bases.

In its sample, this clone was seen a few times. The chain recombines TRBV3-1 (or the pseudogene TRBV3-2) with TRBJ1-5; possibly TRBD1 for D (5 bases). This CDR3 comprises 14 residues. V gave up 4 bases and J gave up 4 bases, with 11 bases separating them. Germline CDR1 and CDR2: LGHDT and YNNKEL (reference sequence). CDR3 protein: CASSLSGTNQPQHF. CDR3 sequence (DNA): TGTGCCAGCAGCCTATCCGGGACTAATCAGCCCCAGCATTTT.

CDR3 in amino acids: CASRGAGTEAFF. DNA for the CDR3: TGTGCCAGCAGAGGGGCGGGGACTGAAGCTTTCTTT. The chain combines TRBV7-8 with TRBJ1-1; tentative D call: TRBD1 (5 bases). Germline CDR1 reads SGHVS; CDR2 reads FQNEAQ. V was clipped by 6 bases and J by 5 bases, with 10 bases between them. The CDR3 extends over 12 amino acids.

The chain is built from TRBV6-5 and TRBJ2-5, with 12 bases matching TRBD2. The CDR3 runs to 14 residues. The V segment lost 6 bases and the J segment 14 bases; nucleotides outside the gene matches: 13. CDR1 is MNHEY and CDR2 is SVGAGI in the germline V gene. As DNA, the CDR3 is TGTGCCAGCAGGAGACTAGCGGGGGCCACCAACCCCTACTTC. Amino acids: CASRRLAGATNPYF.

CDR3 sequence: CASSLAASGGARETQYF. CDR3 nucleotide sequence: TGTGCCAGCAGCTTAGCCGCTAGCGGGGGGGCCAGAGAGACCCAGTACTTC. The genes are TRBV7-9 and TRBJ2-5, with 12 positions matching TRBD2. Germline V CDR1 and CDR2: SEHNR, FQNEAQ (reference sequence). J lost 4 bases, V lost 0 bases, and 6 bases had no gene match. The CDR3 is 17 amino acids.

The chain has TRBV2 and TRBJ2-7, with D possibly TRBD2 on 5 matching bases. The CDR3 loop spans 13 amino acids. From germline, CDR1 is SNHLY and CDR2 FYNNEI. V was pared by 6 bases and J by 7 bases, with 16 bases between. CDR3 residues: CASREEILVEQYF. The CDR3 nucleotides read TGTGCCAGCAGGGAGGAGATTTTGGTAGAGCAGTACTTC.

This clone occurred a few times. This rearrangement joins TRBV6-1 to TRBJ1-4; perhaps TRBD1 as D (6 bases). The V gene lost 1 base and the J gene lost 11 bases, with 11 bases spanning the gap. Germline loops: CDR1 MNHNS, CDR2 SASEGT. This CDR3 has 13 residues. Here the CDR3 reads CASSEGRGWKLFF. Here the CDR3 DNA reads TGTGCCAGCAGTGAAGGCAGGGGCTGGAAACTGTTTTTT.

V is TRBV28 and J is TRBJ2-7, with 7 bases fitting TRBD2. Germline values: CDR1 MDHEN, CDR2 SYDVKM. With 8 bases clipped from V and 4 bases from J, the junction kept 8 bases outside the gene matches. CDR3 length: 13 residues. This chain's CDR3 is CASEGRERYEQYF. CDR3 DNA: TGTGCCAGCGAGGGGCGGGAGAGGTACGAGCAGTACTTC.

The rearrangement links TRBV19 to TRBJ1-4, with 10 positions matching TRBD1. The CDR3 extends over 15 amino acids. The ends lost 3 bases at V and 6 bases at J; junction bases unmatched: 4. The germline gives CDR1 LNHDA, CDR2 SQIVND (reference sequence). The chain's CDR3 is CASSIPGQGDEKLFF. The CDR3 bases are TGTGCCAGTAGTATCCCCGGACAGGGGGATGAAAAACTGTTTTTT.

V and J are TRBV20-1 and TRBJ2-1; 7 bases line up with TRBD1. Germline values: CDR1 DFQATT, CDR2 SNEGSKA (reference sequence). CDR3 size: 12 residues. After removal of 3 bases from V and 12 bases from J, the junction contained 8 bases not matched to a gene. The CDR3 coding sequence is TGCAGTGCTAGTCCCTTCCGACAGGGGCAGTTCTTC. Amino acid sequence: CSASPFRQGQFF.

The chain uses TRBV10-3 and TRBJ2-2; D gene ambiguous. The germline V gene encodes CDR1 ENHRY and CDR2 SYGVKD. CDR3 size: 12 residues. V dropped 4 bases and J dropped 4 bases, with 4 bases sitting between them. The CDR3 DNA reads TGTGCCATCAGTGCGGTCACCGGGGAGCTGTTTTTT. This gives the protein CAISAVTGELFF.

The chain carries TRBV4-2 and TRBJ1-1, with a tentative D call TRBD1 (6 bases). Germline CDR1 is LGHNA and CDR2 is YNFKEQ. The CDR3 runs to 13 residues. Trimming cost V 4 bases and J 3 bases, with 9 bases left between them. CDR3 in amino acids: CASSRRGDTEAFF. The CDR3 region has the DNA TGTGCCAGCAGCCGCAGGGGTGACACTGAAGCTTTCTTT.